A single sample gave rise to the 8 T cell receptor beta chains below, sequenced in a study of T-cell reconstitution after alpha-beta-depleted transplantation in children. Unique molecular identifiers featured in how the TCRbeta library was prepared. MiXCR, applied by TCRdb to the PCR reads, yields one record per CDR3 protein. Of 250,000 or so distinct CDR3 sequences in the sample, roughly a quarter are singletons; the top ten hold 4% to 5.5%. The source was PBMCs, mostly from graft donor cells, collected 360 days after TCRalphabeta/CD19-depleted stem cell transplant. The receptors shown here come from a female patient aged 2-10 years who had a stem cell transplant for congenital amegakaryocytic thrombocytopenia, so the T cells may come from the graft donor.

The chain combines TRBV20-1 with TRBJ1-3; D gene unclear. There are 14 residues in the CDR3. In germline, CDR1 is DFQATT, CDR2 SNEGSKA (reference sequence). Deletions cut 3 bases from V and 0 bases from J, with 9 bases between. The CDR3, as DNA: TGCAGTGCTAGTGGGCGGGGCTCTGGAAACACCATATATTTT. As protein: CSASGRGSGNTIYF.

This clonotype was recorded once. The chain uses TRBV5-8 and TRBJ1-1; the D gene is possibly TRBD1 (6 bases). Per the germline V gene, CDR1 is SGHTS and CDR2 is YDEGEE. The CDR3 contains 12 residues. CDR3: CAAPRGATEAFF. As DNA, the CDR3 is TGTGCGGCTCCACGGGGGGCAACTGAAGCTTTCTTT.

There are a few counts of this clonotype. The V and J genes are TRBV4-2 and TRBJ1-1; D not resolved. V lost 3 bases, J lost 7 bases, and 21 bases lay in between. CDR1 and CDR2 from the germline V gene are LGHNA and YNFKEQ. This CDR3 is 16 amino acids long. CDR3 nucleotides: TGTGCCAGCAGCCATTTAAACGGGCCTCGAGGGTTTGAAGCTTTCTTT. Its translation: CASSHLNGPRGFEAFF.

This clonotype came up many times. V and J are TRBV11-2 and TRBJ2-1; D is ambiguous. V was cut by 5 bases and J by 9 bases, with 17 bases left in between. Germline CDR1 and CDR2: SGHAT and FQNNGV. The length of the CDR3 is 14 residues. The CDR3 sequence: CASSPRAFGGEQFF. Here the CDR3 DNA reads TGTGCCAGCAGCCCTCGGGCCTTCGGCGGTGAGCAGTTCTTC. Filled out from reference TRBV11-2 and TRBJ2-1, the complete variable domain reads EAGVAQSPRYKIIEKRQSVAFWCNPISGHATLYWYQQILGQGPKLLIQFQNNGVVDDSQLPKDRFSAERLKGVDSTLKIQPAKLEDSAVYLCASSPRAFGGEQFFGPGTRLTVL.

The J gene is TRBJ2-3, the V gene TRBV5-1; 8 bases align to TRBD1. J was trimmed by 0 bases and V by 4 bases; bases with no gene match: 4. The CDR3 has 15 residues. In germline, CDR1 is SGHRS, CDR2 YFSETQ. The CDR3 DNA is TGCGCCAGCAGCGGGGGACAGGCCAGCACAGATACGCAGTATTTT. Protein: CASSGGQASTDTQYF.

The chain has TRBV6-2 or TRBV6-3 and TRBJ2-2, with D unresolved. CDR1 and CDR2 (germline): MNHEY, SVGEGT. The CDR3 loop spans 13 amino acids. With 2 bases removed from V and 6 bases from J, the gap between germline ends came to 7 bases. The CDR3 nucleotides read TGTGCCAGCAGTTACCGACTGTCCGGGGAGCTGTTTTTT. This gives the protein CASSYRLSGELFF.

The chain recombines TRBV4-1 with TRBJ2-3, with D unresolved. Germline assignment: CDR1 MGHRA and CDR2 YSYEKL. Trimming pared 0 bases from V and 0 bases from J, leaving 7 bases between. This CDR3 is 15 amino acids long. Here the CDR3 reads CASSQDGHSTDTQYF. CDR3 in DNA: TGCGCCAGCAGCCAAGATGGGCATAGCACAGATACGCAGTATTTT.

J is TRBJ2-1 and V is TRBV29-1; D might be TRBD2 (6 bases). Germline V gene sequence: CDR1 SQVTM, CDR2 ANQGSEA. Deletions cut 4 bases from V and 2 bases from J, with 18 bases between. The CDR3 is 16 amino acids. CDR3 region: CSVAYGGPFPYNEQFF. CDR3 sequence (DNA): TGCAGCGTTGCCTACGGAGGGCCCTTTCCCTACAATGAGCAGTTCTTC.